At least ten counts were recorded for the clone carrying this T cell receptor (beta chain). From the 5' RACE reads, TCRdb called clonotypes with MiXCR, one entry per CDR3 protein. Among about 80,000 distinct CDR3 sequences listed, less than 8% were seen once. The sample is drawn from a study of early T cells in non-severe SARS-CoV-2 infection. This CDR3 has 13 residues. The germline gives CDR1 GTSNPN, CDR2 SVGIG (reference sequence). V was cut by 4 bases and J by 10 bases, with 18 bases left in between. What was sequenced was whole blood. The sequence came from an adult who was a healthcare worker with PCR-confirmed SARS-CoV-2 infection or an uninfected control (not recorded which). This chain connects TRBV30 to TRBJ2-3; D tentatively fits TRBD1 or TRBD2 (5 bases each). The CDR3 DNA follows: TGTGCCTGGATCGCCGGGTGGGACGGGGCGCAGTATTTT. Protein sequence: CAWIAGWDGAQYF. The full variable domain, in which reference TRBV30 and TRBJ2-3 provide the parts outside the CDR3, is SQTIHQWPATLVQPVGSPLSLECTVEGTSNPNLYWYRQAAGRGLQLLFYSVGIGQISSEVPQNLSASRPQDRQFILSSKKLLLSDSGFYLCAWIAGWDGAQYFGPGTRLTVL.